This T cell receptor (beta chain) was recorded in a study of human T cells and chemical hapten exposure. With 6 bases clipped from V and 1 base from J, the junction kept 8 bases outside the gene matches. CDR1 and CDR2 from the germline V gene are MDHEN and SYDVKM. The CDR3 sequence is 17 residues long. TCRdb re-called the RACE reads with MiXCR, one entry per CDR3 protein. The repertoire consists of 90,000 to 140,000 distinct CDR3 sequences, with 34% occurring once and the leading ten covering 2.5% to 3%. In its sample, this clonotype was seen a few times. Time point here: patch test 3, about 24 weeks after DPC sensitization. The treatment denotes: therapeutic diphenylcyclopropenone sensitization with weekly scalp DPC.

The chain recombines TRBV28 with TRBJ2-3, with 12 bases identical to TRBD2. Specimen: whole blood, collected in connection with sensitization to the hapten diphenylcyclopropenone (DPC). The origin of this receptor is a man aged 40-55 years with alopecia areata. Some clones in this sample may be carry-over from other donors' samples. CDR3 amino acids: CASSSWTSGIGTDTQYF. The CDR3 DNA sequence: TGTGCCAGCAGCTCATGGACTAGCGGGATTGGCACAGATACGCAGTATTTT.